This TCR beta chain was observed in a study of blood T cell repertoires in COVID-19. Study-level information: COVID-19 samples, acute and convalescent, were from the United States, Italy and Spain. PBMCs, B-cell-depleted T cells, or T cells were the source of the cDNA or gDNA that made up the material.

Authors' methods: How many nucleated cells were present was estimated from reference gene primer amplification. Libraries were prepared by immunoSEQ multiplex PCR; TCRdb keeps only in-frame clonotypes and omits some of them. That table gives V, J and clone size, and the DNA gave D and trimming. Of tens of thousands of clones in the sample, 85% are singletons; the top ten hold 3.4%. The V gene lost 3 bases and the J gene lost 3 bases, with 9 bases spanning the gap. This CDR3 comprises 13 residues. Looked up from germline, CDR1 is SGHNT and CDR2 is YYREEE (reference sequence). The count of this clone is one.

The chain is built from TRBV5-4 and TRBJ1-1; the D gene is possibly TRBD1 (6 bases). The clonotype comes from a man aged 50 or older with acute or convalescent COVID-19. Source material: peripheral blood. The DNA for the CDR3 is TGTGCCAGCAGCTGGGGGGGCTACACTGAAGCTTTCTTT. This sequence encodes CASSWGGYTEAFF.